This T cell receptor beta chain comes out of a study of shared clonotypes between healthy human individuals. The study's findings and limits: Naive subsets generally exceeded memory subsets in estimated richness. Non-shared clonotypes displayed generation probabilities falling below those of clonotypes present in all four donors.

Method: immunoSEQ multiplex PCR; TCRdb's copy keeps in-frame clones and lacks some. Seen here are approximately 1,500,000 clones, roughly 97% observed once, and the top ten hold 0.95% to 1.5%. As for this clone: What it recognizes is unknown.

Losses at the gene ends were 0 bases for V and 5 bases for J; bases not matched to a gene: 4. This CDR3 region has 16 residues. The germline CDR1 and CDR2 sequences are MGHRA and YSYEKL. The J gene is TRBJ1-4, the V gene TRBV4-1; 9 bases align to TRBD1. This TCR was sampled from a man younger than 40 in good health. Sequenced material: naive CD4+ T cells sorted from blood. Sample subset: CD45RA+ positively selected. The CDR3 region is CASSQDRDRANEKLFF. The CDR3 region has the DNA TGCGCCAGCAGCCAAGACAGGGACAGGGCAAATGAAAAACTGTTTTTT.